Listed here is a single TCR beta chain. Only a few counts were recorded for this clone. What antigen it recognizes has not been identified. No much larger clonotype is one base removed from it; base qualities were not supplied. The data were taken from a study of blood T cell repertoires in COVID-19 (TCRdb year 2020). For the wider study: Collaborator samples came from the United States, Italy and Spain and covered acute and convalescent phases of COVID-19. The material from the prospective study consisted of cDNA or gDNA derived from T cells, B-cell-depleted T cells, or PBMCs. Nearly every sample came with metadata listing a de-identified subject ID, COVID-19 status, age in years and sex. Subjects who had been exposed to COVID-19, were actively infected with it, or had recovered from it provided the deeply sampled blood TCRbeta repertoires that made up the dataset. Samples were obtained from the ongoing ImmuneRACE study (first 160 participants) and from about 1,300 subjects provided by 6 global collaborators. Where HLA class I and class II types were available, the types were taken from metadata supplied by the sample provider, not from assay-based typing. The repertoires were released in a freely available public database meant as a resource for research on the immune response to SARS-CoV-2. Paper-wide results and their limitations: Clinical and demographic metadata were provided uncurated, with the amount varying by source and participant.

Each collaborating institution followed its own protocols to collect whole blood in K2EDTA tubes. Collaborator samples were shipped for TCRbeta analysis as frozen whole blood, isolated PBMCs, or DNA extracted from either sample type. V is clipped by 0 bases and J by 3 bases, and the sequence between their germline boundaries is 10 bases long. Sequences SGHRS (CDR1) and YFSETQ (CDR2) are obtained from the germline V gene. Including the terminal cysteine and phenylalanine, the CDR3 comprises 14 residues. The retained sequence is limited to the CDR3, 42 bases, with the frame set at the first base. TCRbeta CDR3 regions were amplified from genomic DNA by means of the immunoSEQ Assay, a bias-controlled multiplex PCR. As for how the authors treated the data: Nucleated cell counts per sample were estimated from amplification of reference gene primers within the assay. To quantify the absolute abundance of each unique TCRbeta CDR3 rearrangement, sequence reads were collapsed and filtered. For each sample, productive Simpson clonality was calculated as the square root of Simpson's diversity index over productive rearrangements. TCRdb retrieved this table from immuneACCESS and kept in-frame rearrangements only. Not all clones are present; in checked studies, unresolved V genes account for under half, and no reason is known for the remainder. V and J calls and clone size are given by that table; D and trimming were obtained from the DNA. The sample data list 410,000 or so clones, and roughly 89% of these were observed just once. Roughly 1.4% of the sample belongs to the ten largest clones.

The source is a woman in her twenties or thirties with active or convalescent COVID-19. This chain joins TRBV5-1 to TRBJ2-7; the D gene assignment is ambiguous. Material: peripheral blood. The nucleotide sequence is given as TGCGCCAGCAGCTTGGCCGCACAGAACTACGAGCAGTACTTC. Translation gives CASSLAAQNYEQYF.